The TCR beta chain under discussion was sequenced for a study of tumor and adjacent non-tumor tissue in lung cancer. Whole-study context: The patients, 10 or so men and a handful of women, were roughly 30 to 80 with stage I to III disease.

TCRbeta libraries were built with three rounds of nested PCR, modified from ARM-PCR. TCRdb re-derived calls from the multiplex PCR reads in MiXCR, one entry per CDR3 protein. The data show about 100,000 distinct CDR3 sequences, less than 75% seen once. Points on this clonotype: A junction end diverges from the germline sequence, so it may reflect a read error.

No cell sorting was done before RNA was extracted from the tissue. Distant lung tissue was collected more than 3 cm away from the tumor edge. Chemotherapy-naive patients with new lung cancer underwent thoracic surgery in China, August–late 2014. The CDR3 is 13 amino acids. Germline CDR1 SQVTM, CDR2 ANQGSEA. V is TRBV29-1 and J is TRBJ2-7; D is ambiguous. The source is a man between 25 and 39 years old with non-small cell lung cancer. Sample: distant non-tumor lung tissue. The CDR3, as DNA: TGCTGCGTTGTTGGTACATTCTCCTACGAGCAGTACTTC. Translated, it gives CCVVGTFSYEQYF.